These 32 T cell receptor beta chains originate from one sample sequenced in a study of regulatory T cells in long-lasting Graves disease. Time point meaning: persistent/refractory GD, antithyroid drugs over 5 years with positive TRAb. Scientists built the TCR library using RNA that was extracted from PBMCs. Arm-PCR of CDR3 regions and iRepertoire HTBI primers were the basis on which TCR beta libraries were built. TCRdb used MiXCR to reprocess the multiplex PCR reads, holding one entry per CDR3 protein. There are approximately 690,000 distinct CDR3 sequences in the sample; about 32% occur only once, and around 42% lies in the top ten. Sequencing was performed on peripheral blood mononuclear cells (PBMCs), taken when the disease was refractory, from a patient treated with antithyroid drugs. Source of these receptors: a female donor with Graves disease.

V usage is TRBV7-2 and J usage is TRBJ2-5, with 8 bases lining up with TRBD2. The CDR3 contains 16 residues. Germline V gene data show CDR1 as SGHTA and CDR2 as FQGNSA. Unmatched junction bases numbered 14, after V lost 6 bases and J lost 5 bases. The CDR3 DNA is TGTGCCAGCAGTTCCATCCCGGGACTAGGATTCGAGACCCAGTACTTC. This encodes CASSSIPGLGFETQYF.

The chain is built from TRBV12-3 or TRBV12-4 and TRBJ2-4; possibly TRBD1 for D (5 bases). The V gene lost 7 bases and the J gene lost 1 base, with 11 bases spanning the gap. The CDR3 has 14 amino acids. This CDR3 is CASTQGRAKNIQYF. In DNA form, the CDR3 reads TGTGCCAGCACCCAGGGAAGGGCCAAAAACATTCAGTACTTC.

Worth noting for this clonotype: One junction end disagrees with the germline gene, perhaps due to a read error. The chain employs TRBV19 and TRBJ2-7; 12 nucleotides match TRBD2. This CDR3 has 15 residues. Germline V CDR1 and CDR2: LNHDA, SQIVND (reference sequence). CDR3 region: CASSIRLAGAYEQHF. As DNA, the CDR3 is TGTGCCAGTAGTATTCGACTAGCGGGGGCCTACGAGCAGCACTTC.

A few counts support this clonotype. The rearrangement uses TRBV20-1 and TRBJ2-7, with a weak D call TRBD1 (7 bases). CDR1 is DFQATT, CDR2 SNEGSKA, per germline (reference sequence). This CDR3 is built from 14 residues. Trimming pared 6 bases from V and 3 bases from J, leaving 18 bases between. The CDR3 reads CSALRPGGGYEQYF. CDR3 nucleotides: TGCAGTGCACTTAGACCAGGGGGAGGCTACGAGCAGTACTTC.

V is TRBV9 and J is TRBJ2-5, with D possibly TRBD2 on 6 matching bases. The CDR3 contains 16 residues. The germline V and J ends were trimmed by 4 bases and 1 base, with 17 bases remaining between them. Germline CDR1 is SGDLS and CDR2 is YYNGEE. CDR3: CASSFTDRLVQETQYF. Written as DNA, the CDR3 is TGTGCCAGCAGCTTCACCGACCGACTAGTCCAAGAGACCCAGTACTTC.

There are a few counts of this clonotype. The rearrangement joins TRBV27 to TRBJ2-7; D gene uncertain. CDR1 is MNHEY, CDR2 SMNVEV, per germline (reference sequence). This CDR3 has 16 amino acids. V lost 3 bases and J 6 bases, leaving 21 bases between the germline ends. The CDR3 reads CASSLVSPLLSGEQYF. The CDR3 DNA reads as TGTGCCAGCAGTTTGGTATCTCCCCTACTCTCGGGCGAGCAGTACTTC.

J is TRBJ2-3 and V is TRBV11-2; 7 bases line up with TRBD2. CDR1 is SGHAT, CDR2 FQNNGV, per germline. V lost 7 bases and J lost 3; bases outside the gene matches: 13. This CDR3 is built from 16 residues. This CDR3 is CASTHEAGFQTDTQYF. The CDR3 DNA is TGTGCCAGCACCCATGAAGCGGGATTTCAAACAGATACGCAGTATTTT.

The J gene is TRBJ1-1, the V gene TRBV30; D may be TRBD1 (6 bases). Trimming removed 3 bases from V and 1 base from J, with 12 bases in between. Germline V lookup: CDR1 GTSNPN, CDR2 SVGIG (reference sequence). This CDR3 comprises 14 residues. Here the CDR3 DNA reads TGTGCCTGGAGGGCCGGGACAAAGAACACTGAAGCTTTCTTT. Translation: CAWRAGTKNTEAFF.

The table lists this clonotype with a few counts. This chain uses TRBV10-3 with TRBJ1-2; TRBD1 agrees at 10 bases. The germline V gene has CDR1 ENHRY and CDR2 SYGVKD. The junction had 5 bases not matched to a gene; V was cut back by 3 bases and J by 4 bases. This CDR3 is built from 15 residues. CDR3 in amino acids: CAISDLDRGFYGYTF. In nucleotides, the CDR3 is TGTGCCATCAGTGACCTGGACAGGGGGTTCTATGGCTACACCTTC.

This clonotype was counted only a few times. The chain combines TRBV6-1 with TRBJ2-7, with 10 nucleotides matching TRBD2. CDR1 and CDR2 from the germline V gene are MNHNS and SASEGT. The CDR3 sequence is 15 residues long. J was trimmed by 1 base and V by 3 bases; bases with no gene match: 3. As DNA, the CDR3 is TGTGCCAGCAGTGACGCTAGCGGGAGATCCTACGAGCAGTACTTC. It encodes CASSDASGRSYEQYF.

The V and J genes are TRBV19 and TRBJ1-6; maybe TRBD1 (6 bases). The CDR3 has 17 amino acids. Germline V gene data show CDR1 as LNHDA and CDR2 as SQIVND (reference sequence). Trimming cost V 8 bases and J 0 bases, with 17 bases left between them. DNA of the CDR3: TGTGCCAGTCACCCGGGACAAACGAGCTCCTATAATTCACCCCTCCACTTT. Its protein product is CASHPGQTSSYNSPLHF.

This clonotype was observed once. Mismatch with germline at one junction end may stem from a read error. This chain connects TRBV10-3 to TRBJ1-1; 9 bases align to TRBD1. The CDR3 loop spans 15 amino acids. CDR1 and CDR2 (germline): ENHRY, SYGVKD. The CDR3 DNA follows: TGTGCCATCAGTGAGCCGACAGGGGGGCGGGCTGAAGCTTCCTTT. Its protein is CAISEPTGGRAEASF.

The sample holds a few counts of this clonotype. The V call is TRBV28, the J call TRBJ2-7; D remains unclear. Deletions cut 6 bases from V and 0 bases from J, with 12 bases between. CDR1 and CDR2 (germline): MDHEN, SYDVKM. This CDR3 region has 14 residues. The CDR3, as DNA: TGTGCCAGCAGCTACGATCTCAGCTCCTACGAGCAGTACTTC. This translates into CASSYDLSSYEQYF.

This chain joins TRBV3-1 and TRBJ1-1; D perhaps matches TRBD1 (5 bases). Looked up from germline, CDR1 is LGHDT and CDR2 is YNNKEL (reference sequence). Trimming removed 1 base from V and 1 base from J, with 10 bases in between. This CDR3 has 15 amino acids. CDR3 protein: CASSQVRGGNTEAFF. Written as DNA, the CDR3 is TGTGCCAGCAGCCAAGTTAGGGGTGGGAACACTGAAGCTTTCTTT.

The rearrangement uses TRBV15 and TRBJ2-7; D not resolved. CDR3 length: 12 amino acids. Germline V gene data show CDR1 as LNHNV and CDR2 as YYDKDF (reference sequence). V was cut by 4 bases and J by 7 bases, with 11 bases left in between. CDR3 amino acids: CATSNRLGEQYF. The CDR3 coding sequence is TGTGCCACCAGCAACCGTTTAGGAGAGCAGTACTTC. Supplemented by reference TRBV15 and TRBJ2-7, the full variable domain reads DAMVIQNPRYQVTQFGKPVTLSCSQTLNHNVMYWYQQKSSQAPKLLFHYYDKDFNNEADTPDNFQSRRPNTSFCFLDIRSPGLGDTAMYLCATSNRLGEQYFGPGTRLTVT.

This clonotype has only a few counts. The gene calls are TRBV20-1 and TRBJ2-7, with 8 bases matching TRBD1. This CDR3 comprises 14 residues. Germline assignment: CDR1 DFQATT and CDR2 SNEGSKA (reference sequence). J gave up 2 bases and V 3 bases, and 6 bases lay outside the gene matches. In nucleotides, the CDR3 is TGCAGTGCTAGGAGGGACAGGATAACCTACGAGCAGTACTTC. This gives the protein CSARRDRITYEQYF.

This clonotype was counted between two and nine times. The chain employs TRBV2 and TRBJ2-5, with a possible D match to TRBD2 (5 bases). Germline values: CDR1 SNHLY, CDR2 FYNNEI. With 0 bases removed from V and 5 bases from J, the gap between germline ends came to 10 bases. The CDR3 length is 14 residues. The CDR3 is CASSEAGVRETQYF. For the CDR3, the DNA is TGTGCCAGCAGTGAAGCGGGAGTAAGGGAGACCCAGTACTTC.

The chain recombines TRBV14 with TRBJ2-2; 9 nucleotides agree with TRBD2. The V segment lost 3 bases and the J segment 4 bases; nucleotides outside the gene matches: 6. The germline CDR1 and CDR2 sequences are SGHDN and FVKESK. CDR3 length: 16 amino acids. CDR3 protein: CASSQASGKCTGELFF. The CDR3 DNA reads TGTGCCAGCAGCCAGGCTAGCGGGAAATGCACCGGGGAGCTGTTTTTT.

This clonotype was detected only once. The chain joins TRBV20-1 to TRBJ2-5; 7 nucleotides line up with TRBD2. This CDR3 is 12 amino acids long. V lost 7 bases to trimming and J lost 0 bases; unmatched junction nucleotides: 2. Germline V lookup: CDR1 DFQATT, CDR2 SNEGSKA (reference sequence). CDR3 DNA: TGCAGTGTACTAGCGTACCAAGAGACCCAGTACTTC. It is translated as CSVLAYQETQYF.

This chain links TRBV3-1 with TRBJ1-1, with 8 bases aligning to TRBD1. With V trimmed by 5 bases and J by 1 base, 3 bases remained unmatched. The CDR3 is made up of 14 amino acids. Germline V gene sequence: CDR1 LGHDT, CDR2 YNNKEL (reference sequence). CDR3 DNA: TGTGCCAGCAGCGACGGGACAGGGAACACTGAAGCTTTCTTT. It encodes CASSDGTGNTEAFF.

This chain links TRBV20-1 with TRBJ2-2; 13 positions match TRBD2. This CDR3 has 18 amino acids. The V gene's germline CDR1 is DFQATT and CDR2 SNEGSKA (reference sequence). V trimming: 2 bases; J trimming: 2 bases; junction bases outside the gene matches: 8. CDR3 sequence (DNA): TGCAGTGCTAGATTACCCGGGACTAGCGGGGACAACACCGGGGAGCTGTTTTTT. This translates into CSARLPGTSGDNTGELFF.

The CDR3: CASSLSAGGIPKNIQYF. For the CDR3, the DNA is TGTGCCAGCAGCTTATCCGCAGGGGGAATTCCCAAAAACATTCAGTACTTC. This chain uses TRBV13 with TRBJ2-4; 7 bases are shared with TRBD1. Looked up from germline, CDR1 is PRHDT and CDR2 is FYEKMQ (reference sequence). The trim removed 2 bases at V and 2 bases at J, leaving 9 bases unmatched. The CDR3 spans 17 residues.

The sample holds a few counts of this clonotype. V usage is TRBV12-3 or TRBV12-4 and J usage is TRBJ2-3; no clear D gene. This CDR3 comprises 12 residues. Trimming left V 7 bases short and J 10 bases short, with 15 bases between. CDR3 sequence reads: CASTPAKGAQYF. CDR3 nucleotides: TGTGCCAGCACCCCGGCCAAAGGAGCGCAGTATTTT.

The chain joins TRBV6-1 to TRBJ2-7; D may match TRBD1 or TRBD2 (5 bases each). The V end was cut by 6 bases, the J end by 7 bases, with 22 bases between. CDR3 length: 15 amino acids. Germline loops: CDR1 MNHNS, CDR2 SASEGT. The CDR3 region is CASRPDGEGRGEQYF. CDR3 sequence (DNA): TGTGCCAGCAGACCGGACGGCGAGGGACGTGGGGAGCAGTACTTC.

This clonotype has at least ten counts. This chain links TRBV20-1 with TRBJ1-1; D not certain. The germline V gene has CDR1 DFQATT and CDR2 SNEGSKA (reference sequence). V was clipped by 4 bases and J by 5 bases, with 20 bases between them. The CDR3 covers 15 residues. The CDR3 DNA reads TGCAGTGCTACTGAGAGTGCCACCCCGGGGACTGAAGCTTTCTTT. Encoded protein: CSATESATPGTEAFF.

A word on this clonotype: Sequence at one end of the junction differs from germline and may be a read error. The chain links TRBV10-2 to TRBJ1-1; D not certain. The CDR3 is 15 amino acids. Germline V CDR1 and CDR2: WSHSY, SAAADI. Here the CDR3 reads CASSESLQRSTGAFF. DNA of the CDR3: TGCGCCAGCAGTGAGTCGTTACAGAGAAGTACTGGAGCTTTCTTT.

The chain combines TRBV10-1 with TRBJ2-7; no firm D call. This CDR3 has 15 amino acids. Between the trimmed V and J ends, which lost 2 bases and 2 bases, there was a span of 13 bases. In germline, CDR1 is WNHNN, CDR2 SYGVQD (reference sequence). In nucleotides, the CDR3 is TGCGCCAGCAGTGAGGACCGCTCAGGACCCTACGAGCAGTACTTC. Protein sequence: CASSEDRSGPYEQYF.

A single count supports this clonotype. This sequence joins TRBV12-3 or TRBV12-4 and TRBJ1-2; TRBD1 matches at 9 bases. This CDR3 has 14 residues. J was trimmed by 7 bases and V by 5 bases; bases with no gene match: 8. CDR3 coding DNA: TGTGCCAGCAGTCCCACCACAGGGGGCTTTGGCTACACCTTC. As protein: CASSPTTGGFGYTF.

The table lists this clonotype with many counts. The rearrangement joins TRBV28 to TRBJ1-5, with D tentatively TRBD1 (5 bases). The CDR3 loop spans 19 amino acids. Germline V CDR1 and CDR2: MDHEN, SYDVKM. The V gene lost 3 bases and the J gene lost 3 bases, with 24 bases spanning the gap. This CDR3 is CASSLTAGDGGRLNQPQHF. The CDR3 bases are TGTGCCAGCAGTTTGACCGCCGGGGACGGAGGGAGGCTCAATCAGCCCCAGCATTTT.

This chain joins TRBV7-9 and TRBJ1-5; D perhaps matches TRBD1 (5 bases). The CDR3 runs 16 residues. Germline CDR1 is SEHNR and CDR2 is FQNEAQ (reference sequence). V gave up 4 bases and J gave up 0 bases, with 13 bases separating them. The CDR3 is CASSSGRGVSNQPQHF. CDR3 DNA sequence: TGTGCCAGCAGCTCAGGAAGGGGCGTTAGCAATCAGCCCCAGCATTTT.

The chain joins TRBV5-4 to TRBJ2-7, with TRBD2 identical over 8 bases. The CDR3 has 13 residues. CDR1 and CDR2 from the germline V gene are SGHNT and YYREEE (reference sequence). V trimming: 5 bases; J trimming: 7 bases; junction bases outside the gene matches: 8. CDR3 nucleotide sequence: TGTGCCAGCAGTTCCCCGACTAGCGATGAGCAGTACTTC. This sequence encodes CASSSPTSDEQYF.

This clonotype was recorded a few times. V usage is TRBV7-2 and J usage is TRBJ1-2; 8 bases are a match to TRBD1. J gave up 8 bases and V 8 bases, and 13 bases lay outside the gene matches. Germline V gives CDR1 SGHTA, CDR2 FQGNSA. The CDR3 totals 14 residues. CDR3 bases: TGTGCCAGCCAAGCGCGAACTCGGACAGGGGGCTACACCTTC. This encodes CASQARTRTGGYTF.